The source of this T cell receptor (beta chain) is a study of early T cells in non-severe SARS-CoV-2 infection. Study in general: RNA in bulk from unsorted whole blood was sequenced, and chains were unpaired. Broader study findings: Anti-spike CD8 responses were favored in VDJdb matching, and private and CD4 specificities were missed.

Notes on this clonotype: Its target is not known.

Germline values: CDR1 LNHDA, CDR2 SQIVND (reference sequence). V was clipped by 4 bases and J by 3 bases; unmatched bases: 3. The CDR3 is 14 amino acids. Attachment of unique molecular identifiers to individual cDNA molecules was performed. TCRdb recomputed calls from the 5' RACE reads with MiXCR, one row per CDR3 protein. The repertoire has roughly 27,000 distinct CDR3 sequences, roughly 4.1% of them found once; the top ten carry approximately 4%. V gene TRBV19 combines with J gene TRBJ2-7; 10 bases are a match to TRBD1. The specimen sequenced was whole blood. The source is an adult who was a healthcare worker with PCR-confirmed SARS-CoV-2 infection or an uninfected control (not recorded which). In DNA, the CDR3 is TGTGCCAGTAGTAAGACAGGGGGCATCTACGAGCAGTACTTC. Its protein is CASSKTGGIYEQYF. The variable domain in full, with the rest retrieved from reference TRBV19 and TRBJ2-7, is DGGITQSPKYLFRKEGQNVTLSCEQNLNHDAMYWYRQDPGQGLRLIYYSQIVNDFQKGDIAEGYSVSREKKESFPLTVTSAQKNPTAFYLCASSKTGGIYEQYFGPGTRLTVT.